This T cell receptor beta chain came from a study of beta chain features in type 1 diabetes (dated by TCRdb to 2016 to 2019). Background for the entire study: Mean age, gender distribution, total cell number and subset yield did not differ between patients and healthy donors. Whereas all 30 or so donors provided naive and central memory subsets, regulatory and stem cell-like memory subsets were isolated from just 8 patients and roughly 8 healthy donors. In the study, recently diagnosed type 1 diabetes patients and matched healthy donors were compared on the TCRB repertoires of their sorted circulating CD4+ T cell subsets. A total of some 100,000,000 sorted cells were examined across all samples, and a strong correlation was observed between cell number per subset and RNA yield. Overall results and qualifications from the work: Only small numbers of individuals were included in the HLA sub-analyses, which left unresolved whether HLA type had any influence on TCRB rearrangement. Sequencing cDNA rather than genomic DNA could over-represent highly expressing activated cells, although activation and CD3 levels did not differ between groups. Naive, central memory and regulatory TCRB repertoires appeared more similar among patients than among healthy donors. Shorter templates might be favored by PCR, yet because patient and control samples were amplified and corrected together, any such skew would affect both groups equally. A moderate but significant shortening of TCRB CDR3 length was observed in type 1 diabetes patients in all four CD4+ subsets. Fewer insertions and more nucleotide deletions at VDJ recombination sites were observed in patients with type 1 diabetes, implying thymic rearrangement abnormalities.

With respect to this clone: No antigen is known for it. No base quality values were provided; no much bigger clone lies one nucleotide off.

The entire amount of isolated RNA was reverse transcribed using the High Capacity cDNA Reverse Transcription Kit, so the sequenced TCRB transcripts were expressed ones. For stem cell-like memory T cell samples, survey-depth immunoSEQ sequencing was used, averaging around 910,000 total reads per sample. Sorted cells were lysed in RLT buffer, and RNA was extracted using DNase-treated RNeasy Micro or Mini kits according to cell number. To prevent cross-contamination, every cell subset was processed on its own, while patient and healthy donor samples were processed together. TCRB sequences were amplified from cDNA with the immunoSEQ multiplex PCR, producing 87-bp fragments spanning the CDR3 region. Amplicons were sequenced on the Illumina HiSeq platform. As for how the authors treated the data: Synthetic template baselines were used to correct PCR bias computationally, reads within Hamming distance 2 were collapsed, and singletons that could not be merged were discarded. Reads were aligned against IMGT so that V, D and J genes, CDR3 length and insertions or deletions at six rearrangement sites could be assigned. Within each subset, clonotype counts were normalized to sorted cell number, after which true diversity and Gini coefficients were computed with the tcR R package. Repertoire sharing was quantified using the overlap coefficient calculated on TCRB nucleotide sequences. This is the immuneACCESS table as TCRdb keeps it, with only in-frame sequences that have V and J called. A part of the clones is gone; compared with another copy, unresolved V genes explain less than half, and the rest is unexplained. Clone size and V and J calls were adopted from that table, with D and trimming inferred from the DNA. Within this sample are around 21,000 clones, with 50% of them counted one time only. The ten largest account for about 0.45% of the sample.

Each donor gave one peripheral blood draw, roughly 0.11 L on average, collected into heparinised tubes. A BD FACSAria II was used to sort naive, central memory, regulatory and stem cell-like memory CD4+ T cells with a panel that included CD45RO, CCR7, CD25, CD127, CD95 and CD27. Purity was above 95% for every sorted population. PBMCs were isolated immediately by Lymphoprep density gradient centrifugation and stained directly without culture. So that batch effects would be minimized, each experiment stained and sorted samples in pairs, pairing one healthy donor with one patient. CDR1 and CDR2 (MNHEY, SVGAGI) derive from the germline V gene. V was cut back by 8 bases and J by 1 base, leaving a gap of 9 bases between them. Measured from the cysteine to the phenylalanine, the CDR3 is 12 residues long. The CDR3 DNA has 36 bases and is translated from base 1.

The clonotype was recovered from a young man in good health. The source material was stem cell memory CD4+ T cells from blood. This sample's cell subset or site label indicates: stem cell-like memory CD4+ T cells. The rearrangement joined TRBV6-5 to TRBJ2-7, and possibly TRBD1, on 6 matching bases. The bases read TGTGCCAGCGGACAGTTATCCTACGAGCAGTACTTC. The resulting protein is CASGQLSYEQYF.